The TCR beta chain described here comes from a study of glioma-infiltrating T cells after dendritic cell vaccination. Whole-study context: Glioblastoma patients came from Phase I and II dendritic cell vaccination trials.

Only patients with spare fresh-frozen tumor and over two years of follow-up were included. Unmatched junction bases numbered 7, after V lost 8 bases and J lost 7 bases. The CDR3 extends over 13 amino acids. Per the germline V gene, CDR1 is LNHDA and CDR2 is SQIVND (reference sequence). The table came from immunoSEQ multiplex PCR; TCRdb's copy has only in-frame clones and leaves some out. The top ten hold about 2.9% of the sample, which has more than 85,000 clones, under 90% seen once. The rearrangement joins TRBV19 to TRBJ2-1; 8 positions match TRBD2. Sequenced here: blood, sampled before dendritic cell vaccination. This TCR was sampled from a human donor with glioblastoma. The CDR3 DNA follows: TGTGCCAGTGGGGCGGGGGGCATAAATGAGCAGTTCTTC. This translates into CASGAGGINEQFF.